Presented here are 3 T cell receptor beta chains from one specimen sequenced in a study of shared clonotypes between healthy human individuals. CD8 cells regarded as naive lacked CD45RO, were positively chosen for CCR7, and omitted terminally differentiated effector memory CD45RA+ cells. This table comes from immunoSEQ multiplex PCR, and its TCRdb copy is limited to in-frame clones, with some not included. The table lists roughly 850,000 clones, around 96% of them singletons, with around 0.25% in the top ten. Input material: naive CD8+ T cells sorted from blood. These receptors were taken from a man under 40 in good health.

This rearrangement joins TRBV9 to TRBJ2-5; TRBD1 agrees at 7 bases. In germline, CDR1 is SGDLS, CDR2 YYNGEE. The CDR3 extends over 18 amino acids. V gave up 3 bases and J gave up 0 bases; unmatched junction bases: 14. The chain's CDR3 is CASSGDMGDSSYQETQYF. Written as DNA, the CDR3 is TGTGCCAGCAGCGGAGATATGGGGGACAGCTCGTACCAAGAGACCCAGTACTTC.

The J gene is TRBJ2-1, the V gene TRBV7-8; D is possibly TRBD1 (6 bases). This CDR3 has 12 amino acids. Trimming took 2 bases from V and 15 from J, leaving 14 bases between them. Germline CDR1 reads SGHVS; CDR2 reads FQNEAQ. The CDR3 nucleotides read TGTGCCAGCAGCTTACCCAGGGGTAACCTGTTCTTC. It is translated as CASSLPRGNLFF.

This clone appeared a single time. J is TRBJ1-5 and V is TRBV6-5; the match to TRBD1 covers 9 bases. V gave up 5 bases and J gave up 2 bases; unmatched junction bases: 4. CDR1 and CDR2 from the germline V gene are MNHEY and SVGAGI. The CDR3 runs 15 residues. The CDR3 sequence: CASSVGQGGNQPQHF. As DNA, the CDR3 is TGTGCCAGCAGTGTGGGACAGGGTGGCAATCAGCCCCAGCATTTT.